Below are 32 T cell receptor beta chains sequenced from a single sample in a study of control samples from healthy donors and cancer patients. Sequenced by immunoSEQ multiplex PCR; TCRdb stores in-frame clones only, minus some. The sample has 150,000 to 200,000 clones, just under 95% seen once; the top ten hold about 9.3%. Sequencing was performed on blood. All receptors derive from a woman in her thirties or forties in good health.

The chain employs TRBV5-1 and TRBJ1-4; D gene ambiguous. This CDR3 spans 16 amino acids. Between the trimmed V and J ends, which lost 0 bases and 4 bases, there was a span of 13 bases. Germline assignment: CDR1 SGHRS and CDR2 YFSETQ. CDR3 loop: CASSLAGGGLNEKLFF. CDR3 bases: TGCGCCAGCAGCTTGGCCGGTGGAGGCCTTAATGAAAAACTGTTTTTT.

V and J are TRBV7-2 and TRBJ1-1, with a possible D match to TRBD1 (6 bases). Germline V CDR1 and CDR2: SGHTA, FQGNSA. The length of the CDR3 is 16 residues. V shed 1 base and J shed 0 bases, with 12 bases lying between them. CDR3 sequence (DNA): TGTGCCAGCAGCTTAGTATTTGGGGGGCTGAACACTGAAGCTTTCTTT. This encodes CASSLVFGGLNTEAFF.

This chain joins TRBV12-3 or TRBV12-4 and TRBJ2-5, with 8 bases matching TRBD2. The ends lost 6 bases at V and 5 bases at J; junction bases unmatched: 5. The length of the CDR3 is 13 residues. The CDR3 bases are TGTGCCAGCAGCCGGACTAGCCACGAGACCCAGTACTTC. This sequence encodes CASSRTSHETQYF.

This clone was detected only once. The chain links TRBV3-1 (or the pseudogene TRBV3-2) to TRBJ1-1; no firm D call. The germline V and J ends were trimmed by 4 bases and 11 bases, with 17 bases remaining between them. The CDR3 is 13 residues long. Germline-derived CDR1 and CDR2 are LGHDT and YNNKEL (reference sequence). The CDR3 bases are TGTGCCAGCAGCCCAATATCTTCTGTGTGGGCTTTCTTT. This gives the protein CASSPISSVWAFF.

The V and J genes are TRBV19 and TRBJ2-5, with D possibly being TRBD2 (5 bases). Trimming cost V 5 bases and J 2 bases, with 9 bases left between them. The germline V gene encodes CDR1 LNHDA and CDR2 SQIVND (reference sequence). This CDR3 contains 13 residues. In DNA, the CDR3 is TGTGCCAGTAGTCTTACTAGACAAGAGACCCAGTACTTC. Translating it yields CASSLTRQETQYF.

The chain recombines TRBV5-4 with TRBJ2-2, with D possibly matching TRBD1 (6 bases). The CDR3 loop spans 15 amino acids. Trimming removed 2 bases from V and 2 bases from J, with 10 bases in between. CDR1 and CDR2 from the germline V gene are SGHNT and YYREEE (reference sequence). The CDR3 here is CASSFRGRNTGELFF. DNA of the CDR3: TGTGCCAGCAGCTTCAGGGGCCGAAACACCGGGGAGCTGTTTTTT.

This chain uses TRBV4-3 with TRBJ1-4; no clear D gene. The CDR3 length is 16 residues. The V end lost 1 base, the J end lost 0 bases, and 9 bases lay between the germline ends. Germline V gene lookup returns CDR1 LGHNA and CDR2 YSLEER. The CDR3 is CASSQAGVATNEKLFF. CDR3 DNA: TGCGCCAGCAGCCAAGCCGGGGTGGCAACTAATGAAAAACTGTTTTTT.

This chain uses TRBV4-3 with TRBJ1-6, with 8 bases matching TRBD1. The germline V gene encodes CDR1 LGHNA and CDR2 YSLEER. Trimming at V came to 1 base and at J to 7 bases, leaving 3 bases not matched to a gene. This CDR3 is built from 15 residues. CDR3 coding DNA: TGCGCCAGCAGCCAAGCAGACAGGGGAAATTCACCCCTCCACTTT. This codes for CASSQADRGNSPLHF.

V gene TRBV7-6 combines with J gene TRBJ2-3; 8 bases map to TRBD2. The length of the CDR3 is 15 residues. V lost 1 base to trimming and J lost 6 bases; unmatched junction nucleotides: 6. Looked up from germline, CDR1 is SGHVS and CDR2 is FNYEAQ. The CDR3 region is CASSLGAGVSDTQYF. DNA for the CDR3: TGTGCCAGCAGCTTAGGAGCGGGAGTGTCGGATACGCAGTATTTT.

The chain combines TRBV3-1 (or the pseudogene TRBV3-2) with TRBJ1-4, with D possibly TRBD1 on 5 matching bases. The CDR3 contains 15 residues. Between the trimmed V and J ends, which lost 2 bases and 5 bases, there was a span of 12 bases. Germline CDR1 is LGHDT and CDR2 is YNNKEL (reference sequence). The CDR3 is CASSQFLRGNEKLFF. The CDR3 DNA reads as TGTGCCAGCAGCCAATTTCTCCGGGGGAATGAAAAACTGTTTTTT.

CDR3 loop: CASTPSGGNTEAFF. In DNA form, the CDR3 reads TGTGCCAGTACCCCCTCCGGAGGGAACACTGAAGCTTTCTTT. The genes are TRBV19 and TRBJ1-1; D ambiguous. The germline CDR1 and CDR2 sequences are LNHDA and SQIVND (reference sequence). V lost 7 bases to trimming and J lost 1 base, with 13 bases between them. This CDR3 region has 14 residues.

This sequence joins TRBV5-6 and TRBJ1-4; 7 bases map to TRBD1. The V gene's germline CDR1 is SGHDT and CDR2 YYEEEE. Trimming at V came to 6 bases and at J to 5 bases, leaving 4 bases not matched to a gene. The CDR3 loop spans 13 amino acids. CDR3 sequence (DNA): TGTGCCAGCAACCGGGACAGAAATGAAAAACTGTTTTTT. Translating it yields CASNRDRNEKLFF.

J is TRBJ2-7 and V is TRBV9, with D maybe TRBD2 (5 bases). The CDR3 contains 15 residues. Germline CDR1 is SGDLS and CDR2 is YYNGEE. The V end was cut by 0 bases, the J end by 6 bases, with 16 bases between. CDR3 residues: CASSVGGSVGSEQYF. The CDR3 DNA reads as TGTGCCAGCAGCGTAGGGGGTAGCGTCGGGTCCGAGCAGTACTTC. Combining the CDR3 with reference TRBV9 and TRBJ2-7 gives the whole variable domain DSGVTQTPKHLITATGQRVTLRCSPRSGDLSVYWYQQSLDQGLQFLIQYYNGEERAKGNILERFSAQQFPDLHSELNLSSLELGDSALYFCASSVGGSVGSEQYFGPGTRLTVT.

This sequence joins TRBV7-2 and TRBJ1-2, with D maybe TRBD1 (5 bases). CDR3 length equals 14 residues. The germline gives CDR1 SGHTA, CDR2 FQGNSA. The V gene lost 4 bases and the J gene lost 2 bases, with 11 bases spanning the gap. CDR3 in DNA: TGTGCCAGCAGCTCTCAGGGTACAAACTATGGCTACACCTTC. This translates into CASSSQGTNYGYTF.

This chain connects TRBV20-1 to TRBJ1-2, with D possibly being TRBD1 (6 bases). The V end was cut by 3 bases, the J end by 8 bases, with 22 bases between. From germline, CDR1 is DFQATT and CDR2 SNEGSKA (reference sequence). CDR3 length: 15 residues. CDR3 protein: CSASEGDPLVGGYTF. Here the CDR3 DNA reads TGCAGTGCTAGTGAGGGGGACCCCCTGGTGGGAGGCTACACCTTC.

The V gene is TRBV3-1 (or the pseudogene TRBV3-2), the J gene TRBJ1-5; D is possibly TRBD1 (6 bases). This CDR3 region has 15 residues. V was cut by 1 base and J by 5 bases, with 12 bases left in between. The germline V gene encodes CDR1 LGHDT and CDR2 YNNKEL (reference sequence). CDR3 sequence: CASSQGSGGYQPQHF. In nucleotides, the CDR3 is TGTGCCAGCAGCCAAGGGTCGGGGGGCTATCAGCCCCAGCATTTT.

This clone was detected a few times. The chain recombines TRBV4-1 with TRBJ2-7, with a tentative D call TRBD1 (6 bases). Trimming took off 1 base at V and 0 bases at J, with 10 bases between the two ends. CDR3 length: 15 amino acids. Germline V gives CDR1 MGHRA, CDR2 YSYEKL. The CDR3 sequence is CASSQGWTASYEQYF. The CDR3 DNA follows: TGCGCCAGCAGCCAAGGGTGGACAGCCTCCTACGAGCAGTACTTC.

The gene calls are TRBV5-1 and TRBJ2-1; TRBD1 agrees at 7 bases. The CDR3 is made up of 16 amino acids. Germline CDR1 and CDR2: SGHRS and YFSETQ. V was pared by 3 bases and J by 9 bases, with 15 bases of the junction left unmatched. CDR3 sequence reads: CASSWGPGTVVVEQFF. CDR3 DNA sequence: TGCGCCAGCAGCTGGGGTCCCGGGACAGTCGTGGTTGAGCAGTTCTTC. Looking up the rest from reference TRBV5-1 and TRBJ2-1 gives the full variable domain: KAGVTQTPRYLIKTRGQQVTLSCSPISGHRSVSWYQQTPGQGLQFLFEYFSETQRNKGNFPGRFSGRQFSNSRSEMNVSTLELGDSALYLCASSWGPGTVVVEQFFGPGTRLTVL.

V is TRBV6-5 and J is TRBJ2-7, with D perhaps being TRBD1 or TRBD2 (5 bases each). This CDR3 region has 13 residues. The V end lost 7 bases, the J end lost 7 bases, and 17 bases lay between the germline ends. CDR1 is MNHEY, CDR2 SVGAGI, per germline. The CDR3 region has the DNA TGTGCCAGCACCAGAGGGACCCCTTTTGAGCAGTACTTC. Its protein product is CASTRGTPFEQYF.

CDR3 coding DNA: TGTGCCAGCAGCGTCTCGGGGTATAATTCTGGAAACACCATATATTTT. Translated: CASSVSGYNSGNTIYF. This chain connects TRBV9 to TRBJ1-3, with unresolved D. The CDR3 length is 16 residues. The ends were cut back, 2 bases at V and 1 base at J, with 13 bases in the middle. Looked up from germline, CDR1 is SGDLS and CDR2 is YYNGEE. The full variable domain, with the rest looked up from reference TRBV9 and TRBJ1-3, is DSGVTQTPKHLITATGQRVTLRCSPRSGDLSVYWYQQSLDQGLQFLIQYYNGEERAKGNILERFSAQQFPDLHSELNLSSLELGDSALYFCASSVSGYNSGNTIYFGEGSWLTVV.

V and J are TRBV7-3 and TRBJ2-3; D might be TRBD2 (7 bases). V was clipped by 1 base and J by 4 bases, with 12 bases between them. This CDR3 is built from 15 residues. Germline CDR1 is SGHTA and CDR2 is FQGTGA. The CDR3 loop reads CASSLNGGRADTQYF. As DNA, the CDR3 is TGTGCCAGCAGCTTAAACGGGGGGCGAGCAGATACGCAGTATTTT.

The genes are TRBV14 and TRBJ1-1; D is possibly TRBD1 (6 bases). Germline loops: CDR1 SGHDN, CDR2 FVKESK. This CDR3 contains 18 residues. With 0 bases removed from V and 1 base from J, the gap between germline ends came to 18 bases. The CDR3 DNA reads TGTGCCAGCAGCCAAGAGGGTAACTACAGGGACTGGAACACTGAAGCTTTCTTT. It specifies CASSQEGNYRDWNTEAFF.

The chain carries TRBV9 and TRBJ2-1; D ambiguous. V was shortened by 0 bases and J by 6 bases, with 13 bases between the two germline ends. Germline V CDR1 and CDR2: SGDLS, YYNGEE. This CDR3 region has 15 residues. The CDR3 region has the DNA TGTGCCAGCAGCGTAGAGTATAGCCCACTCAATGAGCAGTTCTTC. This gives the protein CASSVEYSPLNEQFF.

This clone was seen only once. V is TRBV15 and J is TRBJ2-2, with TRBD2 matching over 10 bases. The CDR3 spans 18 residues. The junction had 6 bases not matched to a gene; V was cut back by 2 bases and J by 0 bases. CDR1 LNHNV and CDR2 YYDKDF come from the germline V gene (reference sequence). This chain's CDR3 is CATSRSLAGDPNTGELFF. CDR3 nucleotide sequence: TGTGCCACCAGCAGATCTCTAGCGGGGGACCCGAACACCGGGGAGCTGTTTTTT.

V usage is TRBV27 and J usage is TRBJ2-3; D is tentatively TRBD1 or TRBD2 (6 bases each). The CDR3 covers 16 residues. The ends were cut back, 6 bases at V and 7 bases at J, with 23 bases in the middle. Per germline, CDR1 MNHEY and CDR2 SMNVEV (reference sequence). This CDR3 is CASSWGAGKRLNTQYF. CDR3 DNA: TGTGCCAGCAGCTGGGGGGCAGGGAAACGCCTGAATACGCAGTATTTT.

The J gene is TRBJ2-3, the V gene TRBV19, with D tentatively TRBD1 or TRBD2 (5 bases each). This CDR3 spans 15 amino acids. Trimming stripped 3 bases from V and 2 bases from J, with 12 bases between. CDR1 and CDR2 from the germline V gene are LNHDA and SQIVND (reference sequence). CDR3 in amino acids: CASSMAGTLTDTQYF. The CDR3 DNA sequence: TGTGCCAGTAGTATGGCAGGGACCCTCACAGATACGCAGTATTTT.

The rearrangement links TRBV18 to TRBJ1-4, with D maybe TRBD1 (5 bases). Germline-derived CDR1 and CDR2 are KGHSH and LQKENI. V shed 3 bases and J shed 5 bases, with 22 bases lying between them. This CDR3 is built from 18 residues. The CDR3: CASSPRRQNRARNEKLFF. CDR3 bases: TGTGCCAGCTCACCTCGGAGACAGAACCGCGCGAGAAATGAAAAACTGTTTTTT.

V gene TRBV29-1 combines with J gene TRBJ2-5, with unresolved D. V was clipped by 6 bases and J by 4 bases, with 12 bases between them. Germline CDR1 reads SQVTM; CDR2 reads ANQGSEA. The CDR3 length is 12 residues. The CDR3 DNA reads as TGCAGCGTCCAACCTCCAGGAGAGACCCAGTACTTC. Translation: CSVQPPGETQYF.

The V and J genes are TRBV5-1 and TRBJ1-6; D is unresolved. V was pared by 3 bases and J by 11 bases, with 15 bases between. The V gene's germline CDR1 is SGHRS and CDR2 YFSETQ. The CDR3 length is 14 residues. This CDR3 reads CASSSQPLETPLHF. The CDR3 DNA follows: TGCGCCAGCAGCTCCCAACCCTTGGAAACACCCCTCCACTTT.

A remark on this clone: Other DNA sequences in this sample translate to the same CDR3. This CDR3 reads CAISESNQPQHF. CDR3 sequence (DNA): TGTGCCATCAGTGAGTCGAATCAGCCCCAGCATTTT. The gene calls are TRBV10-3 and TRBJ1-5; the D is unclear. Germline V CDR1 and CDR2: ENHRY, SYGVKD. V lost 0 bases, J lost 4 bases, and 1 base lay in between. This CDR3 has 12 amino acids.

This clone was seen a single time. This chain joins TRBV9 and TRBJ2-7; maybe TRBD1 (6 bases). Per germline, CDR1 SGDLS and CDR2 YYNGEE. The CDR3 length is 15 residues. V lost 2 bases and J 2 bases, leaving 14 bases between the germline ends. CDR3 sequence: CASSVTDRVAYEQYF. CDR3 nucleotide sequence: TGTGCCAGCAGCGTGACGGACAGAGTCGCCTACGAGCAGTACTTC.

This clone was seen a few times. The rearrangement uses TRBV5-6 and TRBJ2-1; no definite D call. V lost 10 bases to trimming and J lost 9 bases, with 11 bases between them. The CDR3 loop spans 10 amino acids. The germline CDR1 and CDR2 sequences are SGHDT and YYEEEE. The CDR3 coding sequence is TGTGCCGCCGTTTGGGGTGAGCAGTTCTTC. Amino acids: CAAVWGEQFF.